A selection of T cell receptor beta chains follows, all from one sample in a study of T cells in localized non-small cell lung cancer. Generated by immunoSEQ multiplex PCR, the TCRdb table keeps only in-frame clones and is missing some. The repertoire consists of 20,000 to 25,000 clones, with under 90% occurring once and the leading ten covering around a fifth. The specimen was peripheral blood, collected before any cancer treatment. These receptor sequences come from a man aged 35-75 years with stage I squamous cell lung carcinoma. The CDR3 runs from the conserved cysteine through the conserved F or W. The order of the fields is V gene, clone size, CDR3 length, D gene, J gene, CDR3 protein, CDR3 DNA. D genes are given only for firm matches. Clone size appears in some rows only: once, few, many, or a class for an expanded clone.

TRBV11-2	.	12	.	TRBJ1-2	CASSFSADGYTF	TGTGCCAGCAGCTTCTCCGCGGATGGCTACACCTTC
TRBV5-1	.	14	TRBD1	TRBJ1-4	CASSLGTQGKKLFF	TGCGCCAGCAGCTTAGGGACACAGGGGAAAAAACTGTTTTTT
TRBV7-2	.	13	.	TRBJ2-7	CASSLAGPAEQYF	TGTGCCAGCAGCTTAGCAGGGCCGGCCGAGCAGTACTTC
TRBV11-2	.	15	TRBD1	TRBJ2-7	CASSDSRQGAYEQYF	TGTGCCAGCAGTGACTCCCGACAGGGGGCCTACGAGCAGTACTTC
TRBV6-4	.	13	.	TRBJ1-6	CASSDGGPSPLHF	TGTGCCAGCAGTGACGGGGGTCCTTCACCCCTCCACTTT
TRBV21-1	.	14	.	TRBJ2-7	CAGGGTETSYEQYF	TGTGCCGGAGGGGGGACCGAAACCTCCTACGAGCAGTACTTC
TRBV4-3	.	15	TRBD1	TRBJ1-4	CASSQGTGVNEKLFF	TGCGCCAGCAGCCAAGGGACAGGGGTTAATGAAAAACTGTTTTTT
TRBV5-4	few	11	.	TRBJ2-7	CASRVADEQYF	TGTGCCAGCAGGGTAGCGGACGAGCAGTACTTC
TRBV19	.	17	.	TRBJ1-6	CATAGADRSSYNSPLHF	TGTGCCACCGCCGGGGCGGACAGAAGCTCCTATAATTCACCCCTCCACTTT
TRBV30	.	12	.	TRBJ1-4	CAWTSFNEKLFF	TGTGCCTGGACAAGCTTTAATGAAAAACTGTTTTTT
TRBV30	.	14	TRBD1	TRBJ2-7	CAWRWGQASYEQYF	TGTGCCTGGAGATGGGGACAGGCCTCCTACGAGCAGTACTTC
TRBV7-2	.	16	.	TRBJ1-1	CASSTIPGQTSSEAFF	TGTGCCAGCAGTACCATCCCGGGACAAACTAGTAGCGAAGCTTTCTTT
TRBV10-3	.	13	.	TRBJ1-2	CAISDSKGYGYTF	TGTGCCATCAGTGATTCCAAGGGGTATGGCTACACCTTC
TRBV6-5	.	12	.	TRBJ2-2	CASRETAGELFF	TGTGCCAGCAGAGAGACCGCCGGGGAGCTGTTTTTT
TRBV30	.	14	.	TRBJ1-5	CAWSQVGSNQPQHF	TGTGCCTGGTCACAGGTAGGGAGCAATCAGCCCCAGCATTTT
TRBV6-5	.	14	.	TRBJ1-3	CASSSGARGNTIYF	TGTGCCAGCAGTAGCGGCGCCAGAGGAAACACCATATATTTT
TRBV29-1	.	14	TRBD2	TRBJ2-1	CSVEGVGGGDEQFF	TGCAGCGTTGAAGGTGTCGGGGGGGGCGATGAGCAGTTCTTC
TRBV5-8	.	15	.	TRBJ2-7	CASSSLGGVSYEQYF	TGTGCCAGCAGCTCGCTGGGGGGAGTGTCCTACGAGCAGTACTTC
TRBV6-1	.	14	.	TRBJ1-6	CATRFRGENSPLHF	TGTGCCACCCGGTTCAGGGGAGAGAATTCACCCCTCCACTTT
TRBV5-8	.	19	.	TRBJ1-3	CASSLAEYQGSYSGNTIYF	TGTGCCAGCAGCTTGGCTGAGTATCAGGGGTCATACTCTGGAAACACCATATATTTT
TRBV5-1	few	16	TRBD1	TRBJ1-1	CASSLARDSQDTEAFF	TGCGCCAGCAGCTTGGCTAGGGACAGCCAGGACACTGAAGCTTTCTTT
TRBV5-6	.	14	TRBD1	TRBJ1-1	CASSYGRGATEAFF	TGTGCCAGCAGCTATGGCAGGGGGGCCACTGAAGCTTTCTTT
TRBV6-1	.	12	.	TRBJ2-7	CASKTSLGEQYF	TGTGCCAGCAAAACTAGCTTAGGCGAGCAGTACTTC
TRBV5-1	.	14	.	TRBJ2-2	CASRGAGNTGELFF	TGCGCCAGTAGGGGCGCTGGGAACACCGGGGAGCTGTTTTTT
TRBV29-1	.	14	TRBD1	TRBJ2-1	CSVQKGAGRNEQFF	TGCAGCGTCCAGAAGGGGGCCGGAAGGAATGAGCAGTTCTTC
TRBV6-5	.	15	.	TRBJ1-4	CASSYSGPPNEKLFF	TGTGCCAGCAGTTACTCGGGGCCCCCTAATGAAAAACTGTTTTTT
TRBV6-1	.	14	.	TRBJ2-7	CASSGVGGSYEQYF	TGTGCCAGCAGTGGTGTAGGGGGGTCCTACGAGCAGTACTTC
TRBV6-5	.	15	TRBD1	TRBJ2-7	CASSRDREDTYEQYF	TGTGCCAGCAGTCGGGACAGGGAGGATACCTACGAGCAGTACTTC
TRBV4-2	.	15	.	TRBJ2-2	CASSQGGADTGELFF	TGTGCCAGCAGCCAAGGGGGGGCCGACACCGGGGAGCTGTTTTTT
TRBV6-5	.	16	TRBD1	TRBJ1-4	CASSYNGQASGEKLFF	TGTGCCAGCAGTTACAACGGACAGGCCTCGGGTGAAAAACTGTTTTTT
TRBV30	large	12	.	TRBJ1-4	CAWNYDRGKLFF	TGTGCCTGGAACTATGACCGTGGAAAACTGTTTTTT
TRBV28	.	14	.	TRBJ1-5	CASQEGGVTQPQHF	TGTGCCAGCCAGGAGGGGGGGGTCACTCAGCCCCAGCATTTT
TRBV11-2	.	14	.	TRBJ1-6	CASSLEQGGSPLHF	TGTGCCAGCAGCTTAGAGCAGGGAGGCTCACCCCTCCACTTT
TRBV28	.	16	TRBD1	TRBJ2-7	CASSFSGTGGSYEQYF	TGTGCCAGCAGTTTCTCCGGGACAGGGGGCTCCTACGAGCAGTACTTC
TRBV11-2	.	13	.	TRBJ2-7	CASSFPGAYEQYF	TGTGCCAGCAGCTTCCCAGGGGCCTACGAGCAGTACTTC
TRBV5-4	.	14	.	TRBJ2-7	CASSFGGPDYEQYF	TGTGCCAGCAGCTTCGGCGGGCCAGACTACGAGCAGTACTTC
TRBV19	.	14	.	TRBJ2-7	CASKPWTSSYEQYF	TGTGCCAGTAAACCCTGGACATCCTCCTACGAGCAGTACTTC
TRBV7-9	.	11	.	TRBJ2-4	CASASGNIQYF	TGTGCCAGCGCCTCCGGTAACATTCAGTACTTC
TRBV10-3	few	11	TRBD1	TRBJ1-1	CATTGGTEAFF	TGTGCCACTACAGGGGGCACTGAAGCTTTCTTT
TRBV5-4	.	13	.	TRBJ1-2	CASSLVAGLGYTF	TGTGCCAGCAGCTTGGTCGCAGGGCTGGGCTACACCTTC
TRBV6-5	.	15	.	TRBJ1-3	CASSFEGVSGNTIYF	TGTGCCAGCAGTTTTGAGGGGGTCTCTGGAAACACCATATATTTT
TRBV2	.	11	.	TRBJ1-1	CASSERGGAFF	TGTGCCAGCAGTGAACGAGGGGGAGCTTTCTTT
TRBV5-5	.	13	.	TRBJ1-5	CASSLWANQPQHF	TGTGCCAGCAGCTTGTGGGCCAACCAGCCCCAGCATTTT
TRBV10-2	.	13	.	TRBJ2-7	CASIRGGGHEQYF	TGCGCCAGCATCAGAGGTGGGGGGCACGAGCAGTACTTC
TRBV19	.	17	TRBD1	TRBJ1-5	CATTHRTGGLNNQPQHF	TGTGCCACTACTCATCGGACAGGGGGATTGAACAATCAGCCCCAGCATTTT
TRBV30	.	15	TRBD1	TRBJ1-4	CAWSVQGTGDEKLFF	TGTGCCTGGAGTGTACAGGGGACAGGGGATGAAAAACTGTTTTTT
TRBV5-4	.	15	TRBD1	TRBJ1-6	CASSTGQGAISPLHF	TGTGCCAGCAGCACCGGCCAGGGGGCAATTTCACCCCTCCACTTT
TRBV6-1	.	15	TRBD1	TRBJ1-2	CASSEEPGGHYGYTF	TGTGCCAGCAGTGAGGAGCCAGGGGGCCACTATGGCTACACCTTC
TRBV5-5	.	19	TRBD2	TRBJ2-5	CASSGTGTSPSLYQETQYF	TGTGCCAGCAGCGGAACCGGGACTAGCCCTTCTTTGTATCAAGAGACCCAGTACTTC
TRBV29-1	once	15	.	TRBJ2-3	CSVGDGVGGTDTQYF	TGCAGCGTTGGGGATGGGGTGGGGGGCACAGATACGCAGTATTTT
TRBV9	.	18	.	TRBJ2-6	CASSVDPGNAIGANVLTF	TGTGCCAGCAGCGTAGATCCGGGGAACGCCATTGGGGCCAACGTCCTGACTTTC
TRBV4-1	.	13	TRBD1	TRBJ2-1	CASSPTGGNEQFF	TGCGCCAGCAGCCCGACAGGGGGCAATGAGCAGTTCTTC
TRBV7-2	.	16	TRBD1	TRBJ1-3	CASSLHRGVDGNTIYF	TGTGCCAGCAGCTTACACAGGGGAGTTGATGGAAACACCATATATTTT